This T cell receptor (beta chain) was captured in a study of cytomegalovirus exposure and HLA in healthy donors. V trimming: 3 bases; J trimming: 7 bases; junction bases outside the gene matches: 5. This CDR3 has 14 amino acids. CDR1 is SGDLS, CDR2 YYNGEE, per germline. The primer mix had 60 Vbeta and 13 Jbeta primers. Some clones are missing from TCRdb's copy, which holds only in-frame ones; the method was immunoSEQ multiplex PCR. The sample has 180,000 or so clones, 80% seen once. The sequenced sample consisted of PBMCs. The clonotype was recovered from a girl between 10 and 17 years old in good health and CMV-seropositive. This chain joins TRBV9 and TRBJ2-1; 9 nucleotides align to TRBD2. For the CDR3, the DNA is TGTGCCAGCAGCGGTGGTAGCGGGAGAAATGAGCAGTTCTTC. It specifies CASSGGSGRNEQFF.